The 30 T cell receptor beta chains below all came from one sample that was sequenced in a study of T cell responses to AZD1222 COVID-19 vaccine. Data came from immunoSEQ multiplex PCR; TCRdb stores just in-frame clones and leaves some out. The sample holds 150,000 or so clones, 91% seen once. The material was peripheral blood, obtained on day 0 of AZD1222 vaccination. The source of these receptors is an adult in good health.

As regards this clone: In the same sample, other DNA sequences code for this CDR3. The chain links TRBV28 to TRBJ2-7, with D unresolved. Per germline, CDR1 MDHEN and CDR2 SYDVKM. Trimming took 5 bases from V and 0 from J, leaving 5 bases between them. The CDR3 has 12 amino acids. DNA of the CDR3: TGTGCCAGCAGTCCTAGCTCCTACGAGCAGTACTTC. It is translated as CASSPSSYEQYF.

The J gene is TRBJ2-1, the V gene TRBV28, with TRBD2 matching over 7 bases. CDR1 is MDHEN and CDR2 is SYDVKM in the germline V gene. After removal of 8 bases from V and 4 bases from J, the junction contained 20 bases not matched to a gene. This CDR3 contains 18 residues. The CDR3: CASQVGGDYGYLYNEQFF. CDR3 coding DNA: TGTGCCAGCCAGGTCGGTGGGGACTACGGATATCTATACAATGAGCAGTTCTTC.

V usage is TRBV11-2 and J usage is TRBJ2-7, with 10 bases matching TRBD1. The CDR3 has 15 amino acids. Trimming removed 5 bases from V and 5 bases from J; junction bases left unmatched: 9. Germline V gene lookup returns CDR1 SGHAT and CDR2 FQNNGV. CDR3 amino acids: CASSTGTGVVNEQYF. For the CDR3, the DNA is TGTGCCAGCAGCACGGGGACAGGGGTAGTGAACGAGCAGTACTTC.

The chain combines TRBV25-1 with TRBJ1-2; TRBD1 is a possible D gene (6 bases). V was shortened by 6 bases and J by 4 bases, with 12 bases between the two germline ends. In germline, CDR1 is MGHDK, CDR2 SYGVNS. This CDR3 has 13 residues. The chain's CDR3 is CASSPRGRYGYTF. Written as DNA, the CDR3 is TGTGCCAGCAGCCCCAGGGGACGCTATGGCTACACCTTC.

This chain links TRBV7-8 with TRBJ1-3; D uncertain. V dropped 1 base and J dropped 6 bases, with 7 bases sitting between them. The CDR3 contains 13 residues. CDR1 is SGHVS, CDR2 FQNEAQ, per germline. The CDR3 reads CASSLGLLNTIYF. The CDR3 bases are TGTGCCAGCAGCTTAGGGCTTCTAAACACCATATATTTT.

This chain links TRBV10-3 with TRBJ2-7; D might be TRBD1 (5 bases). The CDR3 is 14 amino acids. The germline V and J ends were trimmed by 7 bases and 3 bases, with 16 bases remaining between them. In germline, CDR1 is ENHRY, CDR2 SYGVKD. The CDR3 spells CAITRDIGDYEQYF. As DNA, the CDR3 is TGTGCCATCACTCGAGACATAGGGGACTACGAGCAGTACTTC.

This chain links TRBV7-2 with TRBJ1-2; D gene unclear. There are 13 residues in the CDR3. The germline V gene has CDR1 SGHTA and CDR2 FQGNSA. The V end was cut by 5 bases, the J end by 4 bases, with 11 bases between. The DNA of the CDR3 is TGTGCCAGCAGCCCAAGGGAAATCTATGGCTACACCTTC. Its protein product is CASSPREIYGYTF.

V usage is TRBV19 and J usage is TRBJ1-2, with D hard to call. V was pared by 5 bases and J by 2 bases, with 6 bases between. The CDR3 covers 12 residues. The germline gives CDR1 LNHDA, CDR2 SQIVND (reference sequence). For the CDR3, the DNA is TGTGCCAGTAGTGAGGGAAACTATGGCTACACCTTC. Its translation is CASSEGNYGYTF.

The J gene is TRBJ1-3, the V gene TRBV7-2; D gene unclear. This CDR3 spans 15 amino acids. Germline V CDR1 and CDR2: SGHTA, FQGNSA. V was trimmed by 1 base and J by 0 bases, leaving 7 bases between them. Here the CDR3 reads CASSLVWVSGNTIYF. The CDR3 DNA reads TGTGCCAGCAGCTTAGTATGGGTCTCTGGAAACACCATATATTTT.

The CDR3 DNA reads as TGTGCCAGCAGCGTAGAGGGACTAGCCCTCAATGAGCAGTTCTTC. Translated, it gives CASSVEGLALNEQFF. The chain has TRBV9 and TRBJ2-1; TRBD2 matches 9 bases. In germline, CDR1 is SGDLS, CDR2 YYNGEE. This CDR3 region has 15 residues. Unmatched junction bases numbered 4, after V lost 0 bases and J lost 6 bases.

This clone was recorded a few times. This specimen includes other DNA sequences encoding the same CDR3. The chain employs TRBV27 and TRBJ2-1; D is uncertain. The CDR3 is 15 amino acids. Trimming removed 5 bases at V and 0 bases at J, with 11 bases between. Germline CDR1 MNHEY, CDR2 SMNVEV (reference sequence). The CDR3 region is CASSQFASSYNEQFF. The CDR3 nucleotides read TGTGCCAGCAGTCAATTTGCTAGCTCCTACAATGAGCAGTTCTTC.

The count of this clone is one. The genes are TRBV12-3 or TRBV12-4 and TRBJ2-1; no firm D call. Trimming took 8 bases from V and 2 from J, leaving 10 bases between them. The CDR3 consists of 13 residues. Here the CDR3 reads CASGDTTYNEQFF. The CDR3, as DNA: TGTGCCAGCGGGGATACTACCTACAATGAGCAGTTCTTC.

The V and J genes are TRBV20-1 and TRBJ2-5; 9 bases are a match to TRBD2. Looked up from germline, CDR1 is DFQATT and CDR2 is SNEGSKA (reference sequence). The CDR3 runs 16 residues. V was pared by 3 bases and J by 4 bases, with 12 bases of the junction left unmatched. This CDR3 is CSASAGGPFQGETQYF. The CDR3 DNA reads as TGCAGTGCTAGTGCGGGAGGGCCTTTTCAGGGAGAGACCCAGTACTTC.

The chain links TRBV9 to TRBJ1-1; a weak D match, TRBD1 (6 bases). This CDR3 comprises 14 residues. The germline V and J ends were trimmed by 0 bases and 6 bases, with 12 bases remaining between them. The germline gives CDR1 SGDLS, CDR2 YYNGEE. As DNA, the CDR3 is TGTGCCAGCAGCGTAGCTTCAGGGGTCGCTGAAGCTTTCTTT. It yields the protein CASSVASGVAEAFF.

The rearrangement joins TRBV7-9 to TRBJ2-7, with 8 bases aligning to TRBD1. Losses at the gene ends were 4 bases for V and 2 bases for J; bases not matched to a gene: 19. Germline-derived CDR1 and CDR2 are SEHNR and FQNEAQ (reference sequence). CDR3 length equals 19 residues. The DNA of the CDR3 is TGTGCCAGCAGCTCTTCTCCAGGGGGCTCGACTCATCTACCCTACGAGCAGTACTTC. The encoded protein is CASSSSPGGSTHLPYEQYF.

The V and J genes are TRBV28 and TRBJ1-5, with a possible D match to TRBD1 (5 bases). The CDR3 has 15 amino acids. Germline V CDR1 and CDR2: MDHEN, SYDVKM. The V gene lost 6 bases and the J gene lost 0 bases, with 12 bases spanning the gap. This CDR3 is CASRNGGDSNQPQHF. The DNA of the CDR3 is TGTGCCAGCAGGAACGGGGGGGATAGCAATCAGCCCCAGCATTTT.

The rearrangement uses TRBV7-8 and TRBJ2-7; TRBD2 agrees at 14 bases. CDR3 length: 16 amino acids. Germline trimming cut 5 bases from V and 0 bases from J; bases unmatched to any gene: 3. Germline CDR1 SGHVS, CDR2 FQNEAQ. Here the CDR3 reads CASSQGTSGSSYEQYF. CDR3 DNA: TGTGCCAGCAGCCAGGGGACTAGCGGGAGCTCCTACGAGCAGTACTTC.

J is TRBJ2-1 and V is TRBV5-1, with 10 bases that match TRBD2. This CDR3 contains 17 residues. Germline assignment: CDR1 SGHRS and CDR2 YFSETQ. V shed 0 bases and J 6 bases; nucleotides not matched to a gene: 9. The CDR3 sequence: CASSLGLAGVNGNEQFF. The CDR3 DNA reads as TGCGCCAGCAGCTTGGGGCTAGCGGGAGTTAACGGCAATGAGCAGTTCTTC.

CDR3 protein: CASSLDPGATNTGELFF. CDR3 coding DNA: TGTGCCAGCAGCTTGGACCCAGGGGCAACGAACACCGGGGAGCTGTTTTTT. The J gene is TRBJ2-2, the V gene TRBV5-4; weak D call: TRBD1 (6 bases). The CDR3 loop spans 17 amino acids. Germline-derived CDR1 and CDR2 are SGHNT and YYREEE (reference sequence). Trimming removed 0 bases at V and 0 bases at J, with 12 bases between.

The chain is built from TRBV28 and TRBJ2-6; D not resolved. The V gene's germline CDR1 is MDHEN and CDR2 SYDVKM. This CDR3 is 16 amino acids long. V lost 7 bases and J lost 0, with 13 bases in between. The CDR3 region has the DNA TGTGCCAGCAACCCATACGGGTCCTCTGGGGCCAACGTCCTGACTTTC. Its protein product is CASNPYGSSGANVLTF. Using reference TRBV28 and TRBJ2-6 for the parts outside the CDR3, the full variable domain is DVKVTQSSRYLVKRTGEKVFLECVQDMDHENMFWYRQDPGLGLRLIYFSYDVKMKEKGDIPEGYSVSREKKERFSLILESASTNQTSMYLCASNPYGSSGANVLTFGAGSRLTVL.

This chain uses TRBV28 with TRBJ2-1; a weak D match, TRBD2 (6 bases). V was trimmed by 6 bases and J by 5 bases, leaving 11 bases between them. The germline gives CDR1 MDHEN, CDR2 SYDVKM. This CDR3 comprises 13 residues. The CDR3 sequence: CASSRTNHNEQFF. In nucleotides, the CDR3 is TGTGCCAGCAGCAGGACTAACCACAATGAGCAGTTCTTC.

The DNA for the CDR3 is TGTGCCATCAGTGTAACTAGCGGGTCCTCCTACAATGAGCAGTTCTTC. Protein product: CAISVTSGSSYNEQFF. This chain links TRBV10-3 with TRBJ2-1; 9 bases agree with TRBD2. The CDR3 length is 16 residues. Germline V CDR1 and CDR2: ENHRY, SYGVKD. V shed 4 bases, J shed 0 bases, and the junction held 4 bases outside the gene matches.

This sequence joins TRBV27 and TRBJ2-7; 7 nucleotides agree with TRBD1. With 4 bases clipped from V and 6 bases from J, the junction kept 9 bases outside the gene matches. The V gene's germline CDR1 is MNHEY and CDR2 SMNVEV (reference sequence). The length of the CDR3 is 14 residues. The CDR3 DNA follows: TGTGCCAGCAGTTCAGCCAGGGGGATTTCCGAGCAGTACTTC. This encodes CASSSARGISEQYF.

The chain carries TRBV6-6 and TRBJ1-2; weak D call: TRBD1 (6 bases). CDR1 is MNHNY, CDR2 SVGAGI, per germline (reference sequence). Deletions cut 4 bases from V and 2 bases from J, with 8 bases between. The CDR3 spans 13 residues. As DNA, the CDR3 is TGTGCCAGCAGTTCTGGGACAAACTATGGCTACACCTTC. This codes for CASSSGTNYGYTF.

The chain uses TRBV27 and TRBJ2-1; perhaps TRBD2 as D (5 bases). The CDR3 covers 14 residues. Between the trimmed V and J ends, which lost 8 bases and 5 bases, there was a span of 16 bases. CDR1 is MNHEY, CDR2 SMNVEV, per germline (reference sequence). The CDR3 DNA reads as TGTGCCAGCCGGGCGGGCTTATTGAACAATGAGCAGTTCTTC. Protein: CASRAGLLNNEQFF.

V and J are TRBV13 and TRBJ1-4; 7 nucleotides line up with TRBD1. This CDR3 has 16 residues. J lost 1 base, V lost 5 bases, and 7 bases had no gene match. The V gene's germline CDR1 is PRHDT and CDR2 FYEKMQ (reference sequence). The CDR3 protein is CASSQGQYGTNEKLFF. The CDR3 coding sequence is TGTGCCAGCAGCCAGGGACAGTACGGAACTAATGAAAAACTGTTTTTT.

V and J are TRBV5-1 and TRBJ1-2; the match to TRBD1 covers 9 bases. This CDR3 is built from 15 residues. V trimming: 0 bases; J trimming: 2 bases; junction bases outside the gene matches: 2. Per germline, CDR1 SGHRS and CDR2 YFSETQ. CDR3 DNA: TGCGCCAGCAGCTTGGCTGGACAGGGGAACTATGGCTACACCTTC. This sequence encodes CASSLAGQGNYGYTF.

V usage is TRBV30 and J usage is TRBJ1-2, with 7 bases identical to TRBD1. J lost 4 bases, V lost 4 bases, and 6 bases had no gene match. Per germline, CDR1 GTSNPN and CDR2 SVGIG (reference sequence). This CDR3 has 13 residues. This CDR3 is CAWMGQTLYGYTF. The CDR3 nucleotides are TGTGCCTGGATGGGACAGACACTCTATGGCTACACCTTC.

The rearrangement uses TRBV28 and TRBJ2-7, with a weak D call TRBD2 (5 bases). This CDR3 spans 16 amino acids. Germline CDR1 reads MDHEN; CDR2 reads SYDVKM. V was cut by 5 bases and J by 2 bases, with 19 bases left in between. In DNA form, the CDR3 reads TGTGCCAGCAGTCCCTTCGGGGTGGTAGCGACCTACGAGCAGTACTTC. Its protein is CASSPFGVVATYEQYF.

This chain links TRBV28 with TRBJ1-2, with 7 bases aligning to TRBD1. CDR3 length: 14 residues. V shed 6 bases and J 4 bases; nucleotides not matched to a gene: 8. Germline V gives CDR1 MDHEN, CDR2 SYDVKM. DNA for the CDR3: TGTGCCAGCAGAGTACAGGGGTATTCCTATGGCTACACCTTC. Amino acids: CASRVQGYSYGYTF.